This T cell receptor (beta chain) was retrieved from a study of T-cell memory formation after mild COVID-19. This clonotype was seen only a few times. Each CDR3 protein is one row after TCRdb ran MiXCR on the 5' RACE reads. Among more than 350,000 distinct CDR3 sequences listed, under 25% were seen once. The CDR3 covers 14 residues. V lost 3 bases, J lost 8 bases, and 8 bases stayed unmatched. Germline values: CDR1 SGHRS, CDR2 YFSETQ. V gene TRBV5-1 combines with J gene TRBJ1-2; 9 nucleotides align to TRBD1. The receptor was derived from an adult woman who had mild COVID-19 (a few samples of this study predate the infection). Cell type and time point are not known. What was sequenced was PBMCs or a T cell subset sorted from them (not recorded which). The CDR3 DNA reads as TGCGCCAGCAGCTCAGGACAGGGGAAGGGAGGCTACACCTTC. Its protein product is CASSSGQGKGGYTF.